Listed below are T cell receptor beta chains from one sample, sequenced in a study of blood T cell repertoires in COVID-19. Assay: immunoSEQ multiplex PCR; the TCRdb copy retains only in-frame clones and omits some. In the table there are about 340,000 clones, about 89% of which are singletons. The sequencing sample was made of peripheral blood. The source is a woman aged 50 to 60 with COVID-19, enrolled during active disease. Both conserved end residues are part of each CDR3. The D gene is left open where the match is weak. The size entry is marked missing in some rows and otherwise reads once, few, many or a size class.

v_call	d_call	clone_size	j_call	cdr3_nt	cdr3_aa
TRBV7-2	.	.	TRBJ1-1	TGTGCCAGCAGCTTAAGGAGGTGGTCCACTGAAGCTTTCTTT	CASSLRRWSTEAFF
TRBV30	TRBD2	.	TRBJ2-1	TGTGCCGGGGGGGCTAGCGGGAACCATGAGCAGTTCTTC	CAGGASGNHEQFF
TRBV9	.	few	TRBJ1-1	TGTGCCAGCAGCGCGACGGGACAGAACACTGAAGCTTTCTTT	CASSATGQNTEAFF
TRBV5-5	TRBD1	.	TRBJ1-2	TGTGCCAGCAGCTTGGCACCGGGACAGTCGGTCTATGGCTACACCTTC	CASSLAPGQSVYGYTF
TRBV19	.	.	TRBJ1-1	TGTGCCAGTAGTAGACCGCCGACGGGAGCTTTCTTT	CASSRPPTGAFF
TRBV12-3/TRBV12-4	TRBD1	.	TRBJ1-1	TGTGCCAGCAGTAGACAGGGAAACACTGAAGCTTTCTTT	CASSRQGNTEAFF
TRBV6-5	TRBD1	once	TRBJ1-2	TGTGCCAGCAGTTACGTGGACAGGGCTACTGGCTACACCTTC	CASSYVDRATGYTF
TRBV27	TRBD2	.	TRBJ2-3	TGTGCCAGCAGTTTTGGGCTAGCGGGAGTCGATACGCAGTATTTT	CASSFGLAGVDTQYF
TRBV5-6	.	once	TRBJ1-2	TGTGCCAGCAGCTTGGGTCGACTGATCTATGGCTACACCTTC	CASSLGRLIYGYTF
TRBV7-9	TRBD1	.	TRBJ1-2	TGTGCCAGCAGCCCCCGGAAGACAGGGACCAACTATGGCTACACCTTC	CASSPRKTGTNYGYTF
TRBV9	TRBD1	once	TRBJ1-5	TGTGCCAGCAGCGAGGAGGGACAGGGATATCAGCCCCAGCATTTT	CASSEEGQGYQPQHF
TRBV6-2/TRBV6-3	TRBD2	few	TRBJ2-2	TGTGCCAGCAGTTACGTGGCGGGAGACACCGGGGAGCTGTTTTTT	CASSYVAGDTGELFF
TRBV5-1	TRBD1	.	TRBJ1-1	TGCGCCAGCCGGGACAGTAAGAACACTGAAGCTTTCTTT	CASRDSKNTEAFF
TRBV19	.	.	TRBJ1-3	TGTGCCAGTTCCCCGTCGGACAGCTCTGGAAACACCATATATTTT	CASSPSDSSGNTIYF
TRBV5-1	TRBD1	.	TRBJ2-7	TGCGCCAGCAGCTCTGAGGACAGGCGAGCCTACGAGCAGTACTTC	CASSSEDRRAYEQYF
TRBV5-1	TRBD2	.	TRBJ2-3	TGCGCCAGCAGCCACGGACTAGCGGGAGCCTCAAGCACAGATACGCAGTATTTT	CASSHGLAGASSTDTQYF
TRBV5-1	TRBD1	.	TRBJ1-1	TGCGCCAGCAGCTCGGGGACAGGGAGAGTAGCTTTCTTT	CASSSGTGRVAFF
TRBV11-2	TRBD2	.	TRBJ2-3	TGTGCCAGCAGCTCAGTGGGACTAGCGGAAATCCGGAATACGCAGTATTTT	CASSSVGLAEIRNTQYF
TRBV5-1	TRBD1	few	TRBJ2-7	TGCGCCAGCAGATTAGGGACAGGGATTACCTACGAGCAGTACTTC	CASRLGTGITYEQYF
TRBV30	.	.	TRBJ2-1	TGTGCCTGGAGTGCAGGATCGGGGTCTTGGGATGAGCAGTTCTTC	CAWSAGSGSWDEQFF
TRBV5-1	TRBD2	.	TRBJ2-5	TGCGCCAGCAGCTCGGGTCCGGGCGGGAGGACTTACCAAGAGACCCAGTACTTC	CASSSGPGGRTYQETQYF
TRBV18	TRBD2	.	TRBJ2-1	TGTGCCAGCTCGCATCTGGGGCCGGGAGGGCCGATTGAGCAGTTCTTC	CASSHLGPGGPIEQFF
TRBV30	.	once	TRBJ2-7	TGTGCCTGGATAAGGGGCCCCTACGAGCAGTACTTC	CAWIRGPYEQYF
TRBV7-9	TRBD2	.	TRBJ2-1	TGTGCCAGCAGCCCCGGGACTAGCGGGAGCAATGAGCAGTTCTTC	CASSPGTSGSNEQFF
TRBV5-4	TRBD1	.	TRBJ1-2	TGTGCCAGCAGCTTGGACAGGGGACAGGGGGCTTATGGCTACACCTTC	CASSLDRGQGAYGYTF
TRBV30	.	.	TRBJ1-4	TGTGCCTGGAGTCACGGACTGCAAACTAATGAAAAACTGTTTTTT	CAWSHGLQTNEKLFF
TRBV6-5	.	.	TRBJ2-1	TGTGCCAGCAGGGGTGGGCGGGCGTACAATGAGCAGTTCTTC	CASRGGRAYNEQFF
TRBV2	.	.	TRBJ2-2	TGTGCCAGCAGTGAACCCCGGGACACCGGGGAGCTGTTTTTT	CASSEPRDTGELFF
TRBV5-1	TRBD2	once	TRBJ2-1	TGCGCCAGCAGCTCTAGCGGGAGAGCAAACAATGAGCAGTTCTTC	CASSSSGRANNEQFF
TRBV6-5	.	.	TRBJ1-2	TGTGCCAGCAGTTATGGGGGCGGTACTAAAGGCTACACCTTC	CASSYGGGTKGYTF
TRBV4-2	TRBD1	once	TRBJ2-5	TGTGCCAGCAGCCCAGGGGACAGGGCGGGTCTCGGAGAGACCCAGTACTTC	CASSPGDRAGLGETQYF
TRBV7-9	.	.	TRBJ2-5	TGTGCCAGCAGCCCACTACGGGGAGAGACCCAGTACTTC	CASSPLRGETQYF
TRBV9	.	.	TRBJ2-2	TGTGCCAGCAGCGGAACAGGGCTTGGGGAGCTGTTTTTT	CASSGTGLGELFF
TRBV18	.	.	TRBJ2-1	TGTGCCAGCTCACTTATGGCCAATGAGCAGTTCTTC	CASSLMANEQFF
TRBV10-2	TRBD2	.	TRBJ2-5	TGCGCCAGCAGGGCCCCCGGGGGGGAGACCCAGTACTTC	CASRAPGGETQYF
TRBV3-1/TRBV3-2	TRBD2	.	TRBJ2-5	TGTGCCAGCAGCCAAGAGAGCGGTTTTGGGACTAGCGGGAGTTATCAAGAGGCCCAGTACTTC	CASSQESGFGTSGSYQEAQYF
TRBV30	TRBD1	.	TRBJ1-1	TGTGCTACGGACAGGGCGAGGGGAGCTTTCTTT	CATDRARGAFF
TRBV2	TRBD2	.	TRBJ2-1	TGTGCCAGCGGGGGACTAGCGGGAGGTGGGAATGAGCAGTTCTTC	CASGGLAGGGNEQFF
TRBV2	.	.	TRBJ2-2	TGTGCCAGCAGTGACGAACCTCCGGGCACCGGGGAGCTGTTTTTT	CASSDEPPGTGELFF
TRBV29-1	.	.	TRBJ1-2	TGCAGCCTAAATGAGGGGGTAGCTAACTATGGCTACACCTTC	CSLNEGVANYGYTF
TRBV7-9	.	.	TRBJ2-7	TGTGCCAGCAGCTTAGCCGGAGCCGATCTCTACGAGCAGTACTTC	CASSLAGADLYEQYF